The 29 T cell receptor beta chains reported below all come from one sample, sequenced in a study of neurological immune-mediated disorders. A single record per CDR3 protein comes from TCRdb applying MiXCR to the 5' RACE reads. Of roughly 32,000 distinct CDR3 sequences in the sample, 5.5% to 7% are singletons; the top ten hold more than 2%. The sequenced sample consisted of CD4+ T cells from blood. The origin of the receptors is a woman in her forties or fifties in good health.

This clonotype was recorded many times. The gene calls are TRBV20-1 and TRBJ2-7; a weak D match, TRBD1 (6 bases). Looked up from germline, CDR1 is DFQATT and CDR2 is SNEGSKA (reference sequence). V was cut by 0 bases and J by 7 bases, with 10 bases left in between. CDR3 length: 12 amino acids. In nucleotides, the CDR3 is TGCAGTGCTAGAGATCAGGGGTGGGAGCAGTACTTC. Amino acids: CSARDQGWEQYF.

This clonotype was counted ten times or more. The chain joins TRBV11-2 to TRBJ2-3; 7 bases line up with TRBD1. In germline, CDR1 is SGHAT, CDR2 FQNNGV. There are 15 residues in the CDR3. The V and J ends lost 2 bases and 1 base, in that order; junction bases with no gene match: 3. The DNA for the CDR3 is TGTGCCAGCAGCTTACGAGGACAGGGCACAGATACGCAGTATTTT. This translates into CASSLRGQGTDTQYF.

This clonotype was recorded at least ten times. V gene TRBV3-1 combines with J gene TRBJ1-1, with D maybe TRBD1 (5 bases). In germline, CDR1 is LGHDT, CDR2 YNNKEL (reference sequence). The CDR3 covers 12 residues. The V end lost 4 bases, the J end lost 8 bases, and 11 bases lay between the germline ends. CDR3 bases: TGTGCCAGCAGCCGAAGGGGAGGCGAAGCTTTCTTT. Translating it yields CASSRRGGEAFF.

This clonotype was seen ten or more times. In DNA, the CDR3 is TGTGCCAGCAGCCTAAGGGACACCCCAGGAAGCATTCAGTACTTC. It encodes CASSLRDTPGSIQYF. The V and J genes are TRBV7-3 and TRBJ2-4, with a tentative D call TRBD1 (6 bases). Germline CDR1 and CDR2: SGHTA and FQGTGA. The CDR3 is made up of 15 amino acids. Trimming took 5 bases from V and 9 from J, leaving 20 bases between them.

This clonotype was seen many times. This chain links TRBV6-5 with TRBJ2-5, with 10 positions matching TRBD2. Germline CDR1 is MNHEY and CDR2 is SVGAGI. The CDR3 has 15 residues. V dropped 5 bases and J dropped 1; count of bases not matched to a gene: 4. The DNA of the CDR3 is TGTGCCAGCAGTGGTGGACTAGCGGTCCAAGAGACCCAGTACTTC. Protein product: CASSGGLAVQETQYF.

This clonotype came up many times. The V gene is TRBV5-8, the J gene TRBJ2-1, with D possibly being TRBD1 (6 bases). V lost 4 bases to trimming and J lost 8 bases, with 19 bases between them. The CDR3 extends over 15 amino acids. Germline V CDR1 and CDR2: SGHTS, YDEGEE. The CDR3 is CASSQGNQGFHEQFF. CDR3 DNA sequence: TGTGCCAGCAGCCAGGGGAATCAGGGTTTCCATGAGCAGTTCTTC. Full variable domain (remainder filled in from reference TRBV5-8 and TRBJ2-1): EAGVTQSPTHLIKTRGQQATLRCSPISGHTSVYWYQQALGLGLQFLLWYDEGEERNRGNFPPRFSGRQFPNYSSELNVNALELEDSALYLCASSQGNQGFHEQFFGPGTRLTVL.

This clonotype showed up many times. The chain joins TRBV10-3 to TRBJ2-3; D gene uncertain. With 3 bases removed from V and 1 base from J, the gap between germline ends came to 2 bases. The CDR3 has 12 amino acids. Germline V lookup: CDR1 ENHRY, CDR2 SYGVKD. The CDR3, as DNA: TGTGCCATCAGTGAAGGCACAGATACGCAGTATTTT. It encodes CAISEGTDTQYF.

This clonotype came up many times. The chain couples TRBV30 to TRBJ1-1; D unresolved. Trimming took off 0 bases at V and 7 bases at J, with 6 bases between the two ends. This CDR3 is built from 11 residues. Germline CDR1 and CDR2: GTSNPN and SVGIG (reference sequence). Here the CDR3 DNA reads TGTGCCTGGAGTGTTCGCAATGAAGCTTTCTTT. Translated, it gives CAWSVRNEAFF. The full variable domain, completed using reference TRBV30 and TRBJ1-1, is SQTIHQWPATLVQPVGSPLSLECTVEGTSNPNLYWYRQAAGRGLQLLFYSVGIGQISSEVPQNLSASRPQDRQFILSSKKLLLSDSGFYLCAWSVRNEAFFGQGTRLTVV.

Only a few counts were recorded for this clonotype. Given the absence of the conserved phenylalanine or tryptophan at the CDR3 end, a read error is likely. The chain carries TRBV20-1 and TRBJ2-4; the D gene is possibly TRBD1 (5 bases). The germline V gene encodes CDR1 DFQATT and CDR2 SNEGSKA (reference sequence). The CDR3 length is 17 residues. Deletions cut 0 bases from V and 3 bases from J, with 18 bases between. CDR3 residues: CSARDGAVEGVKNIQYG. CDR3 nucleotide sequence: TGCAGTGCTAGAGATGGGGCGGTAGAAGGTGTCAAAAACATTCAGTACGGC.

This clonotype was counted many times. The chain recombines TRBV5-1 with TRBJ2-3, with 7 bases that match TRBD1. CDR3 length: 19 residues. Germline CDR1 and CDR2: SGHRS and YFSETQ. Unmatched junction bases numbered 20, after V lost 2 bases and J lost 5 bases. CDR3 residues: CASSFSGGIQTIRGDTQYF. DNA of the CDR3: TGCGCCAGCAGCTTTTCAGGGGGAATCCAGACCATCCGTGGAGATACGCAGTATTTT.

This clonotype occurred many times. The CDR3 loop reads CASSQGHRVNEQFF. The CDR3 DNA reads as TGTGCCAGCAGCCAAGGTCACAGGGTCAATGAGCAGTTCTTC. This chain joins TRBV3-1 and TRBJ2-1, with D maybe TRBD1 (6 bases). Germline CDR1 and CDR2: LGHDT and YNNKEL (reference sequence). The CDR3 is made up of 14 amino acids. V lost 1 base to trimming and J lost 6 bases, with 10 bases between them.

In nucleotides, the CDR3 is TGCAGCGTTGAAGGGGTTGGGCAGTTATCCTACGAGCAGTACTTC. Its translation: CSVEGVGQLSYEQYF. The rearrangement links TRBV29-1 to TRBJ2-7; D unclear. Between the trimmed V and J ends, which lost 1 base and 1 base, there was a span of 14 bases. Germline loops: CDR1 SQVTM, CDR2 ANQGSEA. The CDR3 has 15 amino acids.

This clonotype was observed at least ten times. The chain links TRBV5-1 to TRBJ2-1, with 7 bases matching TRBD2. The germline CDR1 and CDR2 sequences are SGHRS and YFSETQ. Trimming took 0 bases from V and 7 from J; bases not matched to a gene: 16. The CDR3 runs 18 residues. The CDR3 sequence is CASSLAPGMGLPRNEQFF. CDR3 coding DNA: TGCGCCAGCAGCTTGGCCCCCGGGATGGGACTACCGCGGAATGAGCAGTTCTTC.

The chain joins TRBV20-1 to TRBJ1-4, with a tentative D call TRBD1 (5 bases). With 1 base removed from V and 8 bases from J, the gap between germline ends came to 11 bases. The CDR3 spans 13 residues. Germline V CDR1 and CDR2: DFQATT, SNEGSKA (reference sequence). The CDR3 here is CSARASWGEKLFF. The CDR3, as DNA: TGCAGTGCTAGAGCCTCCTGGGGGGAAAAACTGTTTTTT.

This clonotype has a count of ten or more. The CDR3 coding sequence is TGCGCCAGCAGCTCCGGGACAAGATACAATGAGCAGTTCTTC. Amino acids: CASSSGTRYNEQFF. The rearrangement joins TRBV5-1 to TRBJ2-1; D is possibly TRBD1 (6 bases). Germline V CDR1 and CDR2: SGHRS, YFSETQ. This CDR3 is built from 14 residues. The V gene lost 3 bases and the J gene lost 4 bases, with 11 bases spanning the gap.

The V call is TRBV7-9, the J call TRBJ1-1, with D possibly matching TRBD1 (6 bases). The CDR3 spans 15 residues. The germline CDR1 and CDR2 sequences are SEHNR and FQNEAQ (reference sequence). V was pared by 5 bases and J by 3 bases, with 16 bases between. The CDR3 protein is CASSHKGGIDTEAFF. CDR3 in DNA: TGTGCCAGCAGCCACAAAGGGGGGATTGACACTGAAGCTTTCTTT.

At least ten counts were recorded for this clonotype. The chain recombines TRBV5-5 with TRBJ2-3, with 7 bases identical to TRBD1. With V trimmed by 7 bases and J by 2 bases, 13 bases remained unmatched. The germline V gene encodes CDR1 SGHKS and CDR2 YYEKEE (reference sequence). The CDR3 length is 16 residues. The CDR3, as DNA: TGTGCCAGCGGAAAGGCGAGGGACAGCCTCACAGATACGCAGTATTTT. Translated, it gives CASGKARDSLTDTQYF.

Ten or more counts support this clonotype. The rearrangement uses TRBV28 and TRBJ2-3, with 8 bases aligning to TRBD1. The CDR3 extends over 15 amino acids. CDR1 is MDHEN, CDR2 SYDVKM, per germline. Losses at the gene ends were 7 bases for V and 1 base for J; bases not matched to a gene: 7. The CDR3 loop reads CASTPDRVGTDTQYF. CDR3 DNA sequence: TGTGCCAGCACCCCGGACAGGGTGGGCACAGATACGCAGTATTTT.

In its sample, this clonotype was seen many times. V gene TRBV20-1 combines with J gene TRBJ2-3, with 9 nucleotides matching TRBD2. The CDR3 covers 16 residues. The V gene end was trimmed by 8 bases and the J gene end by 4 bases; junction bases not matched to a gene: 16. The germline gives CDR1 DFQATT, CDR2 SNEGSKA (reference sequence). CDR3 DNA sequence: TGCAGTCCCTCGCCCCCGACTAGCGGAGCGGCAGATACGCAGTATTTT. Protein: CSPSPPTSGAADTQYF.

In this sample, this clonotype turned up many times. This chain uses TRBV10-3 with TRBJ2-5; D perhaps matches TRBD2 (6 bases). CDR1 and CDR2 from the germline V gene are ENHRY and SYGVKD. Trimming cost V 6 bases and J 2 bases, with 13 bases left between them. The CDR3 has 14 amino acids. CDR3 amino acids: CAIRDGGGQETQYF. CDR3 in DNA: TGTGCCATCAGGGACGGGGGAGGTCAAGAGACCCAGTACTTC.

This clonotype was seen at least ten times. The rearrangement links TRBV9 to TRBJ2-2; no clear D gene. The CDR3 runs 13 residues. CDR1 and CDR2 (germline): SGDLS, YYNGEE. V was clipped by 4 bases and J by 6 bases, with 10 bases between them. The CDR3 DNA is TGTGCCAGCAGCCCCTGGAATTCCGGGGAGCTGTTTTTT. It translates to CASSPWNSGELFF.

This clonotype was picked up many times. The chain carries TRBV7-2 and TRBJ2-7; no firm D call. Trimming cost V 1 base and J 3 bases, with 10 bases left between them. Germline-derived CDR1 and CDR2 are SGHTA and FQGNSA. The CDR3 runs to 14 residues. The CDR3 DNA is TGTGCCAGCAGCTTAGGGCGTTATGACTACGAGCAGTACTTC. This translates into CASSLGRYDYEQYF.

Ten or more counts support this clonotype. The chain employs TRBV5-8 and TRBJ1-4, with 7 bases lining up with TRBD1. Looked up from germline, CDR1 is SGHTS and CDR2 is YDEGEE. The ends lost 3 bases at V and 0 bases at J; junction bases unmatched: 5. CDR3 length: 16 residues. CDR3 sequence: CASSSGQTATNEKLFF. For the CDR3, the DNA is TGTGCCAGCAGCTCGGGACAGACGGCAACTAATGAAAAACTGTTTTTT.

This chain uses TRBV20-1 with TRBJ1-1; 11 bases match TRBD1. V was clipped by 8 bases and J by 5 bases; unmatched bases: 13. This CDR3 spans 15 amino acids. Germline lookup yields CDR1 DFQATT and CDR2 SNEGSKA (reference sequence). The CDR3 sequence: CSSSGTGGRGTEAFF. CDR3 DNA: TGCAGTTCTTCCGGGACAGGGGGGAGAGGGACTGAAGCTTTCTTT.

The table lists this clonotype with many counts. The V gene is TRBV7-6, the J gene TRBJ2-2, with D perhaps TRBD1 (6 bases). The CDR3 is 16 residues long. Germline V gene lookup returns CDR1 SGHVS and CDR2 FNYEAQ. V was clipped by 1 base and J by 2 bases, with 11 bases between them. The CDR3 DNA sequence: TGTGCCAGCAGCTTAGTGGGGACACCTAACACCGGGGAGCTGTTTTTT. Encoded protein: CASSLVGTPNTGELFF.

This clonotype was observed many times. The chain couples TRBV7-9 to TRBJ2-6; possible D gene TRBD1, 5 bases. Trimming stripped 2 bases from V and 0 bases from J, with 17 bases between. Germline CDR1 SEHNR, CDR2 FQNEAQ (reference sequence). CDR3 length: 19 amino acids. The DNA of the CDR3 is TGTGCCAGCAGCTTAAAGCCGAGACAGCCTTTCTCTGGGGCCAACGTCCTGACTTTC. Its translation: CASSLKPRQPFSGANVLTF.

This clonotype was detected many times. CDR3 sequence: CAWNGGQVGASDTQYF. The CDR3 bases are TGTGCCTGGAATGGGGGGCAGGTCGGAGCTTCGGATACGCAGTATTTT. The V call is TRBV30, the J call TRBJ2-3, with D perhaps TRBD1 or TRBD2 (6 bases each). The CDR3 is made up of 16 amino acids. From germline, CDR1 is GTSNPN and CDR2 SVGIG (reference sequence). The V end lost 4 bases, the J end lost 6 bases, and 23 bases lay between the germline ends.

The chain couples TRBV11-1 to TRBJ2-3; D unclear. The CDR3 sequence is 13 residues long. CDR1 is SGHAT, CDR2 FQDESV, per germline (reference sequence). The V and J ends lost 5 bases and 4 bases respectively, with 10 bases between them. CDR3 DNA sequence: TGTGCCAGCAGCCAAGGTCCGCCAGATACGCAGTATTTT. Protein sequence: CASSQGPPDTQYF.

This clonotype was picked up many times. The V gene is TRBV10-3, the J gene TRBJ2-7; TRBD2 is a possible D gene (6 bases). From germline, CDR1 is ENHRY and CDR2 SYGVKD. This CDR3 spans 13 amino acids. V gave up 11 bases and J gave up 2 bases, with 16 bases separating them. CDR3 sequence: CAAGTLPAYEQYF. The CDR3 bases are TGTGCCGCCGGGACTCTACCCGCCTACGAGCAGTACTTC.